This T cell receptor beta chain was obtained from a study of Graves' ophthalmopathy and Graves' hyperthyroidism. J was trimmed by 3 bases and V by 5 bases; bases with no gene match: 18. The CDR3 is 18 amino acids. Germline assignment: CDR1 MDHEN and CDR2 SYDVKM. Amplification from RNA transcripts yielded the TCR beta CDR3 regions. The first round was an RT-PCR with HTBI primers, and the second round was a multiplex PCR. In TCRdb, the multiplex PCR reads were re-called with MiXCR into one record per CDR3 protein. The profile shows 150,000 to 200,000 distinct CDR3 sequences, about two fifths of them singletons. Many counts were recorded for this clonotype. Ophthalmopathy donors' eye disease showed moderate-to-severe activity, CAS of at least 3, NOSPECS of at least 4 and duration under 3 months. Out of 9 to 10 ml of fresh peripheral blood, PBMCs were obtained.

Sequences were obtained from peripheral blood. The receptor was isolated from a man younger than 40 with Graves' ophthalmopathy. V gene TRBV28 combines with J gene TRBJ1-2; TRBD1 matches at 7 bases. CDR3 DNA sequence: TGTGCCAGCAGTGCATCCCTTATTATCACGGGACAGTACTATGGCTACACCTTC. It yields the protein CASSASLIITGQYYGYTF.